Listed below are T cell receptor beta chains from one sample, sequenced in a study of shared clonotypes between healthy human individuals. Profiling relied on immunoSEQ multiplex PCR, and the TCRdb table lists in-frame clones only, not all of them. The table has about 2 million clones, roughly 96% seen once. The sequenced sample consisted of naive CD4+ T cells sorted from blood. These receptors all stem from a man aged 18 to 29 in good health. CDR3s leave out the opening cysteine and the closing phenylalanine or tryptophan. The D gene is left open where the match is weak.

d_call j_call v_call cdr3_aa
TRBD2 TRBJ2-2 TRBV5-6 ASSWAASGMGTGELF
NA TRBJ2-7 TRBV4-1 ASSPKGRYYEQY
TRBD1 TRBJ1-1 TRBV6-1 ASSTGVWTEAF
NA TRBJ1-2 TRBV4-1 ASSQDIGGTFYGYT
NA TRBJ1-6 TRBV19 ASSIGGETNSPLH
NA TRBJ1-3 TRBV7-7 ASMDEGNTIY
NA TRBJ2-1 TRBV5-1 ASSQGWPNEQF
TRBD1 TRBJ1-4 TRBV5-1 ASGTGTGEKLF
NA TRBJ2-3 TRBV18 ASSRVGASDTQY
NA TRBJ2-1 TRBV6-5 ASSTAPYNEQF
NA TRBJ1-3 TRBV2 ASSPRGSGNTIY
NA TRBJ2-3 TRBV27 ASSSGSVPDTQY
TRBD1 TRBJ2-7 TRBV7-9 ASSSPSVRDRYYEQY
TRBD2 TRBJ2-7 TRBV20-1 SARLAEEQY
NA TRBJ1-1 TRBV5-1 ASSLGGPGNEAF
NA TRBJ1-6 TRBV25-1 ASSGGPINSPLH